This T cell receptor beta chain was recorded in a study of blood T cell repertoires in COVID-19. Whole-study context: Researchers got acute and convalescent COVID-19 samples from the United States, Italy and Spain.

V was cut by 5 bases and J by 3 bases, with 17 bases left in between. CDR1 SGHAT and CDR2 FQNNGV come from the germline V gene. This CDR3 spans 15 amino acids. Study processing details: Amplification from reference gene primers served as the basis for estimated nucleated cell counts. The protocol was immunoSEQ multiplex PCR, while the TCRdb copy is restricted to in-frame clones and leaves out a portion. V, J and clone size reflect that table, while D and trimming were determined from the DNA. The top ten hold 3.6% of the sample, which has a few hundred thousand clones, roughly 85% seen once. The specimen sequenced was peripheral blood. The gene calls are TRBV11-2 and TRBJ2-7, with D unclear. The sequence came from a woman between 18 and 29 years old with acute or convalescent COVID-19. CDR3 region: CASSPTVIRVYEQYF. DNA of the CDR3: TGTGCCAGCAGCCCAACCGTTATACGAGTCTACGAGCAGTACTTC.